The 25 T cell receptor beta chains below were found in one sample sequenced in a study of blood T cells in healthy people across ages. Through a sample-barcoded 5' primer and a J-beta primer mix, a second PCR was run for roughly 6 to 11 cycles. TCRdb re-called the 5' RACE reads through MiXCR, storing one row per CDR3 protein. The table shows over 1,300,000 distinct CDR3 sequences, with around 59% occurring only once. The sequencing input was blood. These TCRs come from a man aged 18 to 30 in good health.

This clonotype was seen a handful of times. The rearrangement joins TRBV20-1 to TRBJ2-7; D is uncertain. This CDR3 contains 9 residues. Germline values: CDR1 DFQATT, CDR2 SNEGSKA (reference sequence). Trimming took off 7 bases at V and 3 bases at J, with 4 bases between the two ends. For the CDR3, the DNA is TGCAGTGTCAGCTACGAGCAGTACTTC. Its protein is CSVSYEQYF.

The chain links TRBV12-3 or TRBV12-4 to TRBJ2-1; D call uncertain. Trimming left V 7 bases short and J 4 bases short, with 14 bases between. The CDR3 extends over 14 amino acids. In DNA, the CDR3 is TGTGCCAGCACGGCGTGGGCTGGGTACAATGAGCAGTTCTTC. It yields the protein CASTAWAGYNEQFF.

The rearrangement links TRBV7-2 to TRBJ1-1; D is undetermined. The CDR3 loop spans 14 amino acids. V lost 4 bases and J 1 base, leaving 10 bases between the germline ends. Germline V gives CDR1 SGHTA, CDR2 FQGNSA. The CDR3, as DNA: TGTGCCAGCAGCTCTAGGCGCGGGAACACTGAAGCTTTCTTT. Encoded protein: CASSSRRGNTEAFF.

The chain links TRBV5-1 to TRBJ1-2, with TRBD1 identical over 8 bases. Germline values: CDR1 SGHRS, CDR2 YFSETQ. The J segment lost 0 bases and the V segment lost 3 bases, leaving 10 bases of the junction unmatched. The CDR3 is made up of 17 amino acids. The DNA of the CDR3 is TGCGCCAGCAGCTCCCCTAAAGGACAGGGAACTAACTATGGCTACACCTTC. Its protein is CASSSPKGQGTNYGYTF.

This rearrangement joins TRBV6-2 or TRBV6-3 to TRBJ1-1; D gene ambiguous. The CDR3 runs to 13 residues. Germline-derived CDR1 and CDR2 are MNHEY and SVGEGT. V dropped 6 bases and J dropped 0 bases, with 8 bases sitting between them. The CDR3 is CASRVNLNTEAFF. CDR3 in DNA: TGTGCCAGCAGGGTAAATCTGAACACTGAAGCTTTCTTT.

The chain links TRBV27 to TRBJ1-1; no clear D gene. The CDR3 is 12 residues long. Between the trimmed V and J ends, which lost 5 bases and 5 bases, there was a span of 9 bases. Germline loops: CDR1 MNHEY, CDR2 SMNVEV (reference sequence). The chain's CDR3 is CASSTGKTEAFF. The CDR3 nucleotides are TGTGCCAGCAGTACCGGTAAAACTGAAGCTTTCTTT.

This clonotype was seen more than once but under ten times. The chain uses TRBV28 and TRBJ1-1; 8 bases agree with TRBD1. The trim removed 6 bases at V and 3 bases at J, leaving 6 bases unmatched. This CDR3 comprises 14 residues. Germline V lookup: CDR1 MDHEN, CDR2 SYDVKM. The chain's CDR3 is CASRDRAWHTEAFF. CDR3 DNA: TGTGCCAGCAGGGACAGGGCTTGGCACACTGAAGCTTTCTTT.

In its sample, this clonotype was seen once. The chain couples TRBV4-2 to TRBJ2-3; D remains unclear. Germline V gives CDR1 LGHNA, CDR2 YNFKEQ. This CDR3 contains 19 residues. V shed 0 bases and J shed 2 bases, with 21 bases lying between them. The CDR3 sequence: CASSQDRIETLYPTDTQYF. The CDR3 region has the DNA TGTGCCAGCAGCCAAGATCGAATTGAGACTCTCTACCCCACAGATACGCAGTATTTT.

This clonotype was picked up a small number of times. The chain's CDR3 is CASRPSRNTEAFF. DNA of the CDR3: TGTGCCAGCAGGCCATCTCGGAACACTGAAGCTTTCTTT. The rearrangement uses TRBV28 and TRBJ1-1; D gene ambiguous. CDR3 length: 13 residues. Per germline, CDR1 MDHEN and CDR2 SYDVKM. V was shortened by 6 bases and J by 1 base, with 9 bases between the two germline ends.

This rearrangement joins TRBV4-2 to TRBJ2-7; D is perhaps TRBD2 (6 bases). The J call may be mistaken, given a closer DNA end match to TRBJ2-5. The CDR3 is 17 amino acids. The germline V gene encodes CDR1 LGHNA and CDR2 YNFKEQ. The CDR3 loop is CASSLHHTRDSKETQYF. As DNA, the CDR3 is TGTGCCAGCAGCCTACACCATACCCGGGACTCAAAAGAGACCCAGTACTTC.

This clonotype has a handful of counts. The V call is TRBV7-2, the J call TRBJ2-4; the D is unclear. The tail of the sequence fits TRBJ2-5 better, so the J call may be wrong. Germline V gene data show CDR1 as SGHTA and CDR2 as FQGNSA. CDR3 length equals 12 residues. The CDR3 region has the DNA TGTGCCAGCAACCAAAACGGGGAGACCCAGTACTTC. It yields the protein CASNQNGETQYF.

This clonotype was seen a handful of times. The chain has TRBV29-1 and TRBJ2-7; 9 bases are a match to TRBD1. Germline V gene sequence: CDR1 SQVTM, CDR2 ANQGSEA. V shed 3 bases and J 3 bases; nucleotides not matched to a gene: 12. The CDR3 has 16 residues. As DNA, the CDR3 is TGCAGCGTTGAGGGCGCGACAGGGGGTACTGTCTACGAGCAGTACTTC. Its protein product is CSVEGATGGTVYEQYF.

This clonotype was seen repeatedly, ten times or more. The chain carries TRBV6-5 and TRBJ1-2; D gene unclear. The CDR3 extends over 11 amino acids. Germline V gene lookup returns CDR1 MNHEY and CDR2 SVGAGI. Between the trimmed V and J ends, which lost 5 bases and 2 bases, there was a span of 3 bases. CDR3 bases: TGTGCCAGCAGTGGCAACTATGGCTACACCTTC. Translating it yields CASSGNYGYTF.

This clonotype was counted a few times. V is TRBV20-1 and J is TRBJ2-3; 8 nucleotides match TRBD2. With V trimmed by 0 bases and J by 1 base, 6 bases remained unmatched. CDR3 size: 16 residues. CDR1 is DFQATT and CDR2 is SNEGSKA in the germline V gene (reference sequence). The CDR3 sequence is CSARDPLRGGTDTQYF. The CDR3 bases are TGCAGTGCTAGAGATCCGTTGCGGGGGGGCACAGATACGCAGTATTTT.

V usage is TRBV7-8 and J usage is TRBJ2-1; D unclear. V dropped 1 base and J dropped 5 bases, with 12 bases sitting between them. In germline, CDR1 is SGHVS, CDR2 FQNEAQ. CDR3 length: 15 amino acids. Here the CDR3 reads CASSLDLAPHNEQFF. CDR3 coding DNA: TGTGCCAGCAGCTTAGATTTGGCCCCCCACAATGAGCAGTTCTTC.

This sequence joins TRBV13 and TRBJ2-1, with 10 bases fitting TRBD1. The CDR3 contains 15 residues. The V segment lost 8 bases and the J segment 4 bases; nucleotides outside the gene matches: 8. Per the germline V gene, CDR1 is PRHDT and CDR2 is FYEKMQ (reference sequence). The CDR3 sequence is CASAPEDRGYNEQFF. The CDR3 DNA follows: TGTGCCAGCGCCCCCGAGGACAGGGGGTACAATGAGCAGTTCTTC. Full variable domain (remainder filled in from reference TRBV13 and TRBJ2-1): AAGVIQSPRHLIKEKRETATLKCYPIPRHDTVYWYQQGPGQDPQFLISFYEKMQSDKGSIPDRFSAQQFSDYHSELNMSSLELGDSALYFCASAPEDRGYNEQFFGPGTRLTVL.

This clonotype was counted a single time. The chain employs TRBV12-3 or TRBV12-4 and TRBJ2-3, with 7 bases lining up with TRBD1. CDR3 length: 15 amino acids. V gave up 7 bases and J gave up 0 bases; unmatched junction bases: 7. The CDR3 loop reads CASIPGTASTDTQYF. In nucleotides, the CDR3 is TGTGCCAGCATCCCGGGGACAGCTAGCACAGATACGCAGTATTTT.

V is TRBV20-1 and J is TRBJ2-7; the D gene is possibly TRBD2 (6 bases). This CDR3 has 13 amino acids. Germline values: CDR1 DFQATT, CDR2 SNEGSKA (reference sequence). CDR3 bases: TGCACCCCAATGCGGGATAAATGTAATGAGCAGTACTTC. Protein sequence: CTPMRDKCNEQYF.

This chain joins TRBV20-1 and TRBJ2-3; 11 positions agree with TRBD2. Trimming cost V 3 bases and J 2 bases; bases outside gene matches: 7. Germline CDR1 DFQATT, CDR2 SNEGSKA (reference sequence). This CDR3 spans 16 amino acids. CDR3 DNA sequence: TGCAGTGCTAGGACTGGGACTAGCGGAAACACAGATACGCAGTATTTT. This encodes CSARTGTSGNTDTQYF.

This rearrangement joins TRBV7-2 to TRBJ2-7; 10 bases align to TRBD1. The junction had 16 bases not matched to a gene; V was cut back by 4 bases and J by 7 bases. Germline CDR1 SGHTA, CDR2 FQGNSA. This CDR3 comprises 17 residues. The CDR3 here is CASSSRSGGQGWNEQYF. As DNA, the CDR3 is TGTGCCAGCAGCTCGAGATCTGGGGGACAGGGGTGGAATGAGCAGTACTTC.

The chain's CDR3 is CSVEEGGKSSYNEQFF. The CDR3 DNA sequence: TGCAGCGTTGAAGAAGGTGGCAAGAGCTCCTACAATGAGCAGTTCTTC. V usage is TRBV29-1 and J usage is TRBJ2-1; the D is unclear. The germline CDR1 and CDR2 sequences are SQVTM and ANQGSEA. CDR3 length: 16 amino acids. V was clipped by 0 bases and J by 0 bases, with 12 bases between them.

For the CDR3, the DNA is TGTGCCAGCAGCCAAGTCTCCGTCGGGGGTTCCTACAATGAGCAGTTCTTC. This codes for CASSQVSVGGSYNEQFF. This rearrangement joins TRBV3-1 to TRBJ2-1; TRBD2 is a possible D gene (6 bases). V was cut by 1 base and J by 1 base, with 14 bases left in between. Germline-derived CDR1 and CDR2 are LGHDT and YNNKEL (reference sequence). This CDR3 spans 17 amino acids.

V usage is TRBV7-9 and J usage is TRBJ2-7; 7 nucleotides agree with TRBD1. Germline V CDR1 and CDR2: SEHNR, FQNEAQ (reference sequence). V shed 1 base, J shed 5 bases, and the junction held 2 bases outside the gene matches. The CDR3 length is 13 residues. Here the CDR3 reads CASSLGDRDEQYF. CDR3 DNA: TGTGCCAGCAGCTTAGGAGACAGGGACGAGCAGTACTTC.

The chain is built from TRBV15 and TRBJ2-7; D unclear. This CDR3 is 13 amino acids long. V lost 2 bases and J 3 bases, leaving 8 bases between the germline ends. Germline assignment: CDR1 LNHNV and CDR2 YYDKDF (reference sequence). The DNA for the CDR3 is TGTGCCACCAGCAGACTTCCTAACTACGAGCAGTACTTC. Translation: CATSRLPNYEQYF.

This sequence joins TRBV20-1 and TRBJ2-3; D may be TRBD1 (6 bases). The germline V gene has CDR1 DFQATT and CDR2 SNEGSKA (reference sequence). The ends were cut back, 0 bases at V and 7 bases at J, with 14 bases in the middle. The CDR3 is made up of 14 amino acids. The chain's CDR3 is CSARDNSGEYTQYF. The CDR3 coding sequence is TGCAGTGCTAGAGATAACTCAGGGGAATATACGCAGTATTTT.